A selection of T cell receptor beta chains follows, all from one sample in a study of blood T cell repertoires in COVID-19. Only in-frame clones appear in the TCRdb table, and some are missing; sequencing was by immunoSEQ multiplex PCR. The sample has 100,000 to 150,000 clones, 87% seen once. The sample taken for sequencing was peripheral blood. These receptors originate from a woman in her sixties or seventies with acute or convalescent COVID-19. The CDR3 runs from the conserved cysteine through the conserved F or W. D genes are given only for firm matches. Where a row states a size, it is once, few, many or the class of an expanded clone; other rows omit it.

j_gene,v_gene,d_gene,abundance,CDR3aa,CDR3nt
TRBJ1-1,TRBV19,TRBD1,-,CASGRTGNTEAFF,TGTGCCAGTGGGCGGACAGGGAACACTGAAGCTTTCTTT
TRBJ1-2,TRBV3-1/TRBV3-2,-,-,CASSQEERGYTF,TGTGCCAGCAGCCAAGAGGAGCGAGGCTACACCTTC
TRBJ1-2,TRBV6-6,-,-,CASSWGGPFYGYTF,TGTGCCAGCAGTTGGGGAGGGCCATTCTATGGCTACACCTTC
TRBJ2-7,TRBV4-1,TRBD1,-,CASSQRGPGTESYEQYF,TGCGCCAGCAGCCAGAGGGGGCCCGGGACAGAATCCTACGAGCAGTACTTC
TRBJ1-2,TRBV9,-,-,CASSASGGALRGYTF,TGTGCCAGCAGCGCGTCTGGGGGCGCTTTGAGGGGCTACACCTTC
TRBJ2-1,TRBV10-3,TRBD2,-,CAISGRGDNEQFF,TGTGCCATCAGCGGGAGGGGAGACAATGAGCAGTTCTTC
TRBJ1-6,TRBV11-2,TRBD1,-,CASSLSQGGSPLHF,TGTGCCAGCAGCTTATCACAGGGGGGCTCACCCCTCCACTTT
TRBJ2-1,TRBV19,TRBD2,-,CASSPAGGYNEQFF,TGTGCCAGTAGCCCAGCGGGGGGATACAATGAGCAGTTCTTC
TRBJ1-5,TRBV2,-,few,CASSALRTDNQPQHF,TGTGCCAGCAGCGCCCTCAGGACAGATAATCAGCCCCAGCATTTT
TRBJ1-1,TRBV3-1/TRBV3-2,TRBD1,-,CASSQTGGGTEAFF,TGTGCCAGCAGCCAAACAGGGGGTGGCACTGAAGCTTTCTTT
TRBJ1-1,TRBV5-1,TRBD1,-,CASSPTGTENTEAFF,TGCGCCAGCAGCCCTACCGGGACAGAGAACACTGAAGCTTTCTTT
TRBJ1-3,TRBV9,-,-,CASSVGTTHSGNTIYF,TGTGCCAGCAGCGTAGGGACAACGCACTCTGGAAACACCATATATTTT
TRBJ2-7,TRBV14,-,-,CASSQESQGLSYEQYF,TGTGCCAGCAGCCAAGAGTCCCAGGGGCTATCCTACGAGCAGTACTTC
TRBJ2-7,TRBV6-5,-,-,CASSTTGTSSYEQYF,TGTGCCAGCAGTACGACGGGTACTAGCTCCTACGAGCAGTACTTC
TRBJ1-3,TRBV5-4,-,-,CASSLAEGSGNTIYF,TGTGCCAGCAGCTTGGCCGAGGGCTCTGGAAACACCATATATTTT
TRBJ2-1,TRBV7-3,TRBD2,-,CASSPGLVRTNEQFF,TGTGCCAGCAGCCCCGGACTAGTCCGGACGAATGAGCAGTTCTTC
TRBJ1-2,TRBV29-1,-,-,CSVKLQSYGYTF,TGCAGCGTTAAATTACAGAGCTATGGCTACACCTTC
TRBJ1-1,TRBV7-9,-,-,CASSWGQLRTEAFF,TGTGCCAGCAGCTGGGGCCAGCTGAGGACTGAAGCTTTCTTT
TRBJ1-2,TRBV6-6,-,-,CASKQRAGWSDYGYTF,TGTGCCAGCAAGCAGCGCGCAGGGTGGTCGGACTATGGCTACACCTTC
TRBJ1-6,TRBV7-9,TRBD1,-,CATVTGGSNSPLHF,TGTGCCACCGTGACAGGGGGCTCTAATTCACCCCTCCACTTT
TRBJ2-7,TRBV7-8,TRBD1,-,CASSPAGTGAYEQYF,TGTGCCAGCAGCCCCGCCGGGACAGGGGCCTACGAGCAGTACTTC
TRBJ1-1,TRBV5-6,-,-,CASSYQQVNTEAFF,TGTGCCAGCAGCTACCAACAGGTGAACACTGAAGCTTTCTTT
TRBJ1-4,TRBV9,-,-,CASSLSDSKVEKLFF,TGTGCCAGCAGCCTTTCGGACAGTAAGGTAGAAAAACTGTTTTTT
TRBJ2-1,TRBV7-2,-,-,CASSLAWGVAYNEQFF,TGTGCCAGCAGCTTAGCATGGGGGGTCGCCTACAATGAGCAGTTCTTC
TRBJ2-6,TRBV7-3,-,-,CASSEETGTGANVLTF,TGTGCCAGCAGCGAGGAAACAGGGACTGGGGCCAACGTCCTGACTTTC
TRBJ1-4,TRBV28,TRBD1,-,CASSGPRTGGPNEKLFF,TGTGCCAGCAGTGGCCCACGAACAGGGGGGCCTAATGAAAAACTGTTTTTT
TRBJ1-4,TRBV5-4,-,-,CASSTGESGEKLFF,TGTGCCAGCAGCACCGGGGAGTCTGGTGAAAAACTGTTTTTT
TRBJ1-5,TRBV7-9,-,few,CASSLRGKPQHF,TGTGCCAGCAGCTTACGGGGGAAGCCCCAGCATTTT
TRBJ1-5,TRBV6-5,TRBD1,-,CASSTTGGLGQPQHF,TGTGCCAGCAGTACCACAGGGGGCCTCGGTCAGCCCCAGCATTTT
TRBJ1-6,TRBV9,TRBD1,-,CASSPQTGTNNSPLHF,TGTGCCAGCAGCCCCCAGACAGGGACGAATAATTCACCCCTCCACTTT
TRBJ2-2,TRBV7-3,TRBD1,-,CASSFGDRTTGELFF,TGTGCCAGCAGCTTTGGGGACAGGACGACCGGGGAGCTGTTTTTT
TRBJ1-6,TRBV28,TRBD1,once,CASRGTGTDNSPLHF,TGTGCCAGCAGGGGGACAGGGACAGATAATTCACCCCTCCACTTT
TRBJ1-2,TRBV28,-,once,CASSFGQNYGYTF,TGTGCCAGCAGTTTCGGACAAAACTATGGCTACACCTTC
TRBJ2-5,TRBV28,TRBD1,-,CASSAGSGGSWETQYF,TGTGCCAGCAGCGCAGGCTCAGGGGGATCGTGGGAGACCCAGTACTTC
TRBJ2-7,TRBV15,TRBD1,-,CATRTGGRSYEQYF,TGTGCCACCCGGACAGGGGGTAGGAGCTACGAGCAGTACTTC
TRBJ1-2,TRBV18,-,-,CASSPQGNYGYTF,TGTGCCAGCTCACCACAGGGGAACTATGGCTACACCTTC
TRBJ2-3,TRBV7-8,-,-,CASSFRRGKSTDTQYF,TGTGCCAGCAGCTTCCGTAGGGGTAAAAGCACAGATACGCAGTATTTT
TRBJ1-2,TRBV9,-,-,CASSVRVGALDYGYTF,TGTGCCAGCAGCGTCAGGGTAGGGGCCTTGGACTATGGCTACACCTTC
TRBJ1-1,TRBV21-1,-,once,CASRDRRPKGMNTEAFF,TGTGCCAGCAGGGACCGACGGCCTAAGGGGATGAACACTGAAGCTTTCTTT
TRBJ1-1,TRBV19,TRBD1,-,CASSPDRANTEAFF,TGTGCCAGTAGCCCGGACAGGGCCAACACTGAAGCTTTCTTT
TRBJ1-6,TRBV5-1,TRBD1,-,CASSSALQGEYNSPLHF,TGCGCCAGCAGCTCGGCCCTACAGGGGGAGTATAATTCACCCCTCCACTTT
TRBJ2-5,TRBV7-7,-,-,CASSSSLGAEETQYF,TGTGCCAGCAGCTCCTCGCTGGGGGCTGAGGAGACCCAGTACTTC
TRBJ2-7,TRBV21-1,-,-,CASSKERTSQYEQYF,TGTGCCAGCAGCAAAGAAAGGACTAGTCAATACGAGCAGTACTTC
TRBJ1-6,TRBV7-9,-,-,CASSLYVGQWSSYNSPLHF,TGTGCCAGCAGCTTATATGTAGGACAGTGGAGCTCCTATAATTCACCCCTCCACTTT
TRBJ2-3,TRBV3-1/TRBV3-2,-,-,CASSQEDLAAARGTQYF,TGTGCCAGCAGCCAAGAGGATCTGGCGGCGGCTAGGGGTACGCAGTATTTT
TRBJ2-7,TRBV18,TRBD1,-,CASSQGQGASYEQYF,TGTGCCAGCTCGCAGGGACAGGGGGCTTCCTACGAGCAGTACTTC
TRBJ2-3,TRBV28,TRBD2,-,CASSSNLAGVFRTDTQYF,TGTGCCAGCAGTTCCAACTTAGCGGGGGTGTTCCGCACAGATACGCAGTATTTT
TRBJ1-1,TRBV23-1,TRBD1,-,CASSQKRDRASLEAFF,TGCGCCAGCAGTCAAAAACGGGACAGGGCGAGCCTTGAAGCTTTCTTT
TRBJ2-7,TRBV6-5,-,once,CASARDWSSYEQYF,TGTGCCAGCGCCCGGGACTGGAGCTCCTACGAGCAGTACTTC
TRBJ1-6,TRBV9,TRBD1,once,CASSTPTGIGNSPLHF,TGTGCCAGCAGCACCCCGACAGGGATAGGTAATTCACCCCTCCACTTT
TRBJ2-1,TRBV18,TRBD2,-,CASSPPAAGGRVGSYNEQFF,TGTGCCAGCTCACCACCGGCAGCGGGGGGGCGAGTCGGCTCCTACAATGAGCAGTTCTTC
TRBJ2-7,TRBV11-2,TRBD2,-,CASSRSGAPGEQYF,TGTGCCAGCAGCCGTAGCGGGGCCCCGGGGGAGCAGTACTTC
TRBJ1-6,TRBV7-9,-,once,CASSPLGFSPLHF,TGTGCCAGCAGCCCCCTGGGCTTTTCACCCCTCCACTTT
TRBJ2-2,TRBV20-1,-,-,CSARLSGELFF,TGCAGTGCTAGACTGAGCGGGGAGCTGTTTTTT
TRBJ1-2,TRBV6-5,-,-,CASSQRTAGNYGYTF,TGTGCCAGCAGTCAACGGACAGCTGGTAACTATGGCTACACCTTC